A selection of T cell receptor beta chains follows, all from one sample in a study of blood T cells in healthy people across ages. MiXCR was run by TCRdb on the 5' RACE reads, yielding one entry per CDR3 protein. The table has approximately 600,000 distinct CDR3 sequences, approximately 50% seen once. The specimen sequenced was blood. These receptors were collected from a man aged 55-75 years in good health. The CDR3 runs from the conserved cysteine through the conserved F or W.

CDR3: CASSSRMGNQPQHF
length: 14
V: TRBV27
J: TRBJ1-5

CDR3: CASSPQGSGANVLTF
length: 15
V: TRBV18
J: TRBJ2-6

CDR3: CARSLTGGVGQETQYF
length: 16
V: TRBV7-2
J: TRBJ2-5

CDR3: CASSPNSLGIQYF
length: 13
V: TRBV3-1
J: TRBJ2-7

CDR3: CASAAGYRGTDTQYF
length: 15
V: TRBV5-6
J: TRBJ2-3

CDR3: CASRSRLGNEKLFF
length: 14
V: TRBV10-2
J: TRBJ1-4

CDR3: CARTPGQGLGIEWGYTF
length: 17
V: TRBV12-3/TRBV12-4
J: TRBJ1-2

CDR3: CASSYSGGHEQFF
length: 13
V: TRBV7-2
J: TRBJ2-1

CDR3: CASSLSAGGPGEQYF
length: 15
V: TRBV27
J: TRBJ2-7

CDR3: CASSLSGGGVQETQYF
length: 16
V: TRBV5-1
J: TRBJ2-5

CDR3: CASSPGQPAHGDIQYF
length: 16
V: TRBV4-1
J: TRBJ2-4

CDR3: CASSVGDRTYEQYF
length: 14
V: TRBV5-1
J: .

CDR3: CASSYSRGAYNEQFF
length: 15
V: TRBV6-6
J: TRBJ2-1

CDR3: CASSFGATLNTEAFF
length: 15
V: TRBV5-6
J: TRBJ1-1

CDR3: CASSPRQGGTYEQYF
length: 15
V: TRBV7-6
J: TRBJ2-7

CDR3: CASTPGGTWNTGELFF
length: 16
V: TRBV5-1
J: TRBJ2-2

CDR3: CAISEASGASEQFF
length: 14
V: TRBV10-3
J: TRBJ2-1

CDR3: CASSLRPPEGTQYF
length: 14
V: TRBV5-1
J: TRBJ2-3

CDR3: CASRTGLAGNNEQFF
length: 15
V: TRBV6-5
J: TRBJ2-1

CDR3: CASSGGQGYNEQYF
length: 14
V: TRBV12-3/TRBV12-4
J: TRBJ2-5

CDR3: CASLFSETQYF
length: 11
V: TRBV12-3/TRBV12-4
J: TRBJ2-5

CDR3: CASRGEGTYGYTF
length: 13
V: TRBV2
J: TRBJ1-2

CDR3: CASSQGRWRNEQFF
length: 14
V: TRBV3-1
J: TRBJ2-1

CDR3: CASSSGLDYNEQFF
length: 14
V: TRBV5-1
J: TRBJ2-1

CDR3: CASSRDKNIQYF
length: 12
V: TRBV11-2
J: TRBJ2-4

CDR3: CAIGGTQLLWGYTF
length: 14
V: TRBV10-3
J: TRBJ1-2

CDR3: CASSPRTSSSGANVLTF
length: 17
V: TRBV12-3/TRBV12-4
J: TRBJ2-6

CDR3: CATSRDYGTGQVEQFF
length: 16
V: TRBV15
J: TRBJ2-1

CDR3: CASSQDPRPSYNEQFF
length: 16
V: TRBV4-2
J: TRBJ2-1

CDR3: CASSLGEAPLHF
length: 12
V: TRBV7-9
J: TRBJ1-6

CDR3: CASRTTGGNTGELFF
length: 15
V: TRBV2
J: TRBJ2-2

CDR3: CSARVQGRWTQYF
length: 13
V: TRBV20-1
J: .

CDR3: CASSFGRGTNEKLFF
length: 15
V: TRBV7-2
J: TRBJ1-4

CDR3: CATSRDRDRSYERYF
length: 15
V: TRBV15
J: TRBJ2-7

CDR3: CASSLAVGDYGNTF
length: 14
V: TRBV5-1
J: TRBJ1-2

CDR3: CAHRGAGGGTEAFF
length: 14
V: TRBV2
J: TRBJ1-1

CDR3: CASSNTEETQYF
length: 12
V: TRBV6-1
J: TRBJ2-5